Following are 12 T cell receptor beta chains from one sample sequenced in a study of blood T cell repertoires in COVID-19. TCRdb keeps only in-frame clones here, not all; method: immunoSEQ multiplex PCR. The sample has approximately 50,000 clones; around 81% are singletons. Sequenced input: peripheral blood. The receptors shown here come from a woman aged 80 or older with COVID-19, enrolled during active disease.

The V gene is TRBV5-1, the J gene TRBJ2-2; D ambiguous. Germline CDR1 is SGHRS and CDR2 is YFSETQ. V gave up 4 bases and J gave up 6 bases, with 16 bases separating them. The CDR3 consists of 15 residues. The chain's CDR3 is CASSPSTGHAGELFF. The CDR3 nucleotides read TGCGCCAGCAGCCCGTCGACGGGTCACGCCGGGGAGCTGTTTTTT.

The rearrangement joins TRBV7-9 to TRBJ2-7, with a possible D match to TRBD1 (6 bases). This CDR3 is 15 amino acids long. The V gene lost 5 bases and the J gene lost 8 bases, with 22 bases spanning the gap. Germline CDR1 reads SEHNR; CDR2 reads FQNEAQ (reference sequence). The CDR3 region is CASSQSGHLVPKQYF. The DNA for the CDR3 is TGTGCCAGCAGCCAATCGGGACATTTAGTTCCCAAGCAGTACTTC. The complete variable domain, with remaining parts taken from reference TRBV7-9 and TRBJ2-7, reads DTGVSQNPRHKITKRGQNVTFRCDPISEHNRLYWYRQTLGQGPEFLTYFQNEAQLEKSRLLSDRFSAERPKGSFSTLEIQRTEQGDSAMYLCASSQSGHLVPKQYFGPGTRLTVT.

The chain couples TRBV3-1 (or the pseudogene TRBV3-2) to TRBJ1-3, with D unclear. V was clipped by 4 bases and J by 5 bases, with 6 bases between them. The germline V gene encodes CDR1 LGHDT and CDR2 YNNKEL (reference sequence). The CDR3 has 12 residues. In DNA form, the CDR3 reads TGTGCCAGCAGCCTCGACAGAAACACCATATATTTT. Translated: CASSLDRNTIYF.

The CDR3 sequence is CASSPYTDTQYF. CDR3 nucleotides: TGTGCCAGCTCACCTTACACAGATACGCAGTATTTT. The rearrangement links TRBV18 to TRBJ2-3; no clear D gene. With 3 bases removed from V and 2 bases from J, the gap between germline ends came to 3 bases. Germline CDR1 is KGHSH and CDR2 is LQKENI. The CDR3 totals 12 residues.

The gene calls are TRBV28 and TRBJ2-3, with D perhaps matching TRBD2 (6 bases). The CDR3 runs to 15 residues. Germline lookup yields CDR1 MDHEN and CDR2 SYDVKM. The V end lost 3 bases, the J end lost 5 bases, and 15 bases lay between the germline ends. The DNA for the CDR3 is TGTGCCAGCAGTTTGGCCGGGAGTCTAAAAGATACGCAGTATTTT. This gives the protein CASSLAGSLKDTQYF.

The chain employs TRBV5-4 and TRBJ1-6; 7 nucleotides agree with TRBD1. The junction had 2 bases not matched to a gene; V was cut back by 4 bases and J by 1 base. This CDR3 is 15 amino acids long. In germline, CDR1 is SGHNT, CDR2 YYREEE (reference sequence). The CDR3 sequence: CASSPTGSYNSPLHF. DNA of the CDR3: TGTGCCAGCAGCCCGACAGGGTCCTATAATTCACCCCTCCACTTT.

The chain has TRBV4-2 and TRBJ1-5, with unresolved D. This CDR3 spans 18 amino acids. The germline CDR1 and CDR2 sequences are LGHNA and YNFKEQ. The V end was cut by 0 bases, the J end by 0 bases, with 15 bases between. This chain's CDR3 is CASSQELETVYSNQPQHF. The CDR3, as DNA: TGTGCCAGCAGCCAAGAACTAGAGACGGTTTATAGCAATCAGCCCCAGCATTTT.

The genes are TRBV30 and TRBJ2-1, with 11 positions matching TRBD2. Germline V gene sequence: CDR1 GTSNPN, CDR2 SVGIG (reference sequence). The CDR3 consists of 14 residues. The J segment lost 7 bases and the V segment lost 1 base, leaving 3 bases of the junction unmatched. This CDR3 is CAWSGGLAANEQFF. CDR3 coding DNA: TGTGCCTGGAGTGGGGGACTAGCGGCTAATGAGCAGTTCTTC.

This chain links TRBV9 with TRBJ2-5; TRBD2 aligns across 8 bases. Germline lookup yields CDR1 SGDLS and CDR2 YYNGEE. The J segment lost 5 bases and the V segment lost 4 bases, leaving 16 bases of the junction unmatched. There are 17 residues in the CDR3. The CDR3 region is CASSPRQAGAVWETQYF. CDR3 bases: TGTGCCAGCAGCCCCCGTCAAGCGGGAGCCGTCTGGGAGACCCAGTACTTC.

The chain carries TRBV5-1 and TRBJ2-3; TRBD1 matches at 7 bases. V trimming: 0 bases; J trimming: 3 bases; junction bases outside the gene matches: 4. This CDR3 has 15 residues. The germline V gene has CDR1 SGHRS and CDR2 YFSETQ. For the CDR3, the DNA is TGCGCCAGCAGCTTGGAGCAGGGACAGACAGATACGCAGTATTTT. It yields the protein CASSLEQGQTDTQYF.

The chain recombines TRBV12-3 or TRBV12-4 with TRBJ1-1; TRBD1 might be the D (6 bases). With 7 bases removed from V and 4 bases from J, the gap between germline ends came to 13 bases. This CDR3 region has 13 residues. The CDR3 region is CASTPGHSTEAFF. The CDR3 bases are TGTGCCAGCACCCCGGGACATAGCACTGAAGCTTTCTTT.

The genes are TRBV7-9 and TRBJ2-5; 8 positions match TRBD2. Trimming removed 5 bases from V and 4 bases from J; junction bases left unmatched: 9. Germline CDR1 is SEHNR and CDR2 is FQNEAQ (reference sequence). The CDR3 sequence is 15 residues long. The CDR3 loop reads CASSPSGRGGETQYF. In DNA form, the CDR3 reads TGTGCCAGCAGCCCAAGCGGGAGAGGGGGAGAGACCCAGTACTTC.